This TCR beta chain came from a study of blood T cell repertoires in COVID-19 (TCRdb year 2020). Looking at the study overall: Collaborator samples came from the United States, Italy and Spain and covered acute and convalescent phases of COVID-19. The material from the prospective study consisted of cDNA or gDNA derived from T cells, B-cell-depleted T cells, or PBMCs. Subjects who had been exposed to COVID-19, were actively infected with it, or had recovered from it provided the deeply sampled blood TCRbeta repertoires that made up the dataset. The repertoires were made available in a free public database intended to serve as a resource for research on the immune response to SARS-CoV-2. Samples were obtained from the ongoing ImmuneRACE study (first 160 participants) and from 1,254 subjects provided by 6 global collaborators. The sample metadata nearly always contained a de-identified subject ID, COVID-19 status, age in years and sex. Where available, HLA class I and class II types were taken from metadata supplied by the sample provider and were not determined by assay-based typing.

The immunoSEQ Assay, a bias-controlled multiplex PCR, was used to amplify TCRbeta CDR3 regions from genomic DNA. On the study's bioinformatics: The number of nucleated cells in each sample was estimated by amplification of reference gene primers within the assay. Sequence reads were collapsed and filtered to measure the absolute abundance of every unique TCRbeta CDR3 rearrangement. For each sample, productive Simpson clonality was calculated as the square root of Simpson's diversity index over productive rearrangements. TCRdb provides this immuneACCESS table in a form limited to in-frame rearrangements. Some clones are lacking; in checked studies, under half of them reflect an unresolved V gene, and why the rest are absent is not known. Clone size and the V and J calls come from that table; the DNA yielded D and trimming. The sample table shows about 170,000 clones, and 80% to 85% are seen once. The ten largest clonotypes hold approximately 2.5% of the sample.

Comment on this clone: The specificity of this receptor is unknown. Base qualities were left out, and no much larger clone turns up one base away.

Counted from cysteine to phenylalanine, this CDR3 has 13 amino acids. Only CDR3 DNA is held: 39 bases, read in frame from base 1. Trimming takes 8 bases off V and 8 bases off J; junction bases not matched to a gene: 5. From the germline V gene, CDR1 is MDHEN and CDR2 is SYDVKM. The study at large found these results: The quantity of clinical and demographic metadata differed by source and by participant and was supplied without curation.

Each collaborating institution followed its own protocols to collect whole blood in K2EDTA tubes. For TCRbeta analysis, collaborator samples were shipped as frozen whole blood, as isolated PBMCs, or as DNA extracted from either sample type. The source material was peripheral blood. The receptor comes from a human donor with acute or convalescent COVID-19. The donor label of this sample is uncertain. The chain is made from TRBV28 and TRBJ1-4; 10 bases in the junction line up with TRBD1. The sequenced DNA is TGTGCCAGCGGGACAGGGGCTGAGGAAAAACTGTTTTTT. Its protein product is CASGTGAEEKLFF.